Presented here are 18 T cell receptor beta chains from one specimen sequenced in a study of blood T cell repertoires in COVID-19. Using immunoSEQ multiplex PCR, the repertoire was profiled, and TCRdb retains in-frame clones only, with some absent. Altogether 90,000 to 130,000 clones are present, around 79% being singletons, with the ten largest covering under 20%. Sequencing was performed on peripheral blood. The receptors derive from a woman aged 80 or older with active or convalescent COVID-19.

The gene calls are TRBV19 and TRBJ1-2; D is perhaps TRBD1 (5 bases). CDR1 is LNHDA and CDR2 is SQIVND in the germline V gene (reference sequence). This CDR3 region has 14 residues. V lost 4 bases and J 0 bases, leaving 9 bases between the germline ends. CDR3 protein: CASSTETANYGYTF. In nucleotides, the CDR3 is TGTGCCAGTAGTACCGAGACAGCTAACTATGGCTACACCTTC.

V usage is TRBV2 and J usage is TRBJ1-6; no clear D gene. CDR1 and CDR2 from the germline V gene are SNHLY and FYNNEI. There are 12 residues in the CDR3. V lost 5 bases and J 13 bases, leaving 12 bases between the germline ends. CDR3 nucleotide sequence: TGTGCCAGCAGTACGATAGTTCACCCCCTCCACTTT. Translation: CASSTIVHPLHF. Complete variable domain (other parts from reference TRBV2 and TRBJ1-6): EPEVTQTPSHQVTQMGQEVILRCVPISNHLYFYWYRQILGQKVEFLVSFYNNEISEKSEIFDDQFSVERPDGSNFTLKIRSTKLEDSAMYFCASSTIVHPLHFGNGTRLTVT.

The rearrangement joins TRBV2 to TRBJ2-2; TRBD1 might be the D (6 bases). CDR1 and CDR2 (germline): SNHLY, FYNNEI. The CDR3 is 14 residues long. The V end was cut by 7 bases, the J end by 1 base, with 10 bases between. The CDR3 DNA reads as TGTGCCAGCAAGACAGGCCGGAACACCGGGGAGCTGTTTTTT. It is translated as CASKTGRNTGELFF.

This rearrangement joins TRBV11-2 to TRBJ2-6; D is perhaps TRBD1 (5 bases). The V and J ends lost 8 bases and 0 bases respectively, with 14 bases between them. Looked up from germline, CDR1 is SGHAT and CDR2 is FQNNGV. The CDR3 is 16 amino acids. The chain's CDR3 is CASHKGYDSGANVLTF. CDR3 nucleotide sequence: TGTGCCAGCCACAAGGGGTATGACTCTGGGGCCAACGTCCTGACTTTC.

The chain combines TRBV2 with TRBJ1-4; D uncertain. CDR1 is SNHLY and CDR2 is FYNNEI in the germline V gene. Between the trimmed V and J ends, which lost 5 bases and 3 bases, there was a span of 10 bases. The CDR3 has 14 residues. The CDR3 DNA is TGTGCCAGCAGTCCATTCGTAGCTAATGAAAAACTGTTTTTT. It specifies CASSPFVANEKLFF.

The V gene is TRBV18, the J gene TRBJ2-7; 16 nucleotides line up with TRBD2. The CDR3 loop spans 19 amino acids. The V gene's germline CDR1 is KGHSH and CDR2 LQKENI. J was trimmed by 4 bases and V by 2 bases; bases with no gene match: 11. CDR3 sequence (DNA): TGTGCCAGCTCACCAAGAACCGGGACTAGCGGGAGGGCTTTATACGAGCAGTACTTC. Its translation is CASSPRTGTSGRALYEQYF. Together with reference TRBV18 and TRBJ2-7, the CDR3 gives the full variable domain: NAGVMQNPRHLVRRRGQEARLRCSPMKGHSHVYWYRQLPEEGLKFMVYLQKENIIDESGMPKERFSAEFPKEGPSILRIQQVVRGDSAAYFCASSPRTGTSGRALYEQYFGPGTRLTVT.

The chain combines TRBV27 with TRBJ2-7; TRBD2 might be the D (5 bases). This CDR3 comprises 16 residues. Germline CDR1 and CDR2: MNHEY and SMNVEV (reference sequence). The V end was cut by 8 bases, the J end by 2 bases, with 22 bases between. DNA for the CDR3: TGTGCCAGCGGCCGGGGTAGCGCGAGTACCGCCTACGAGCAGTACTTC. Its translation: CASGRGSASTAYEQYF.

The chain's CDR3 is CASRPGLAVPSYEQYF. In DNA form, the CDR3 reads TGTGCCAGCAGACCGGGACTAGCGGTCCCCTCCTACGAGCAGTACTTC. This chain links TRBV27 with TRBJ2-7; 11 positions agree with TRBD2. This CDR3 contains 16 residues. Germline trimming cut 6 bases from V and 0 bases from J; bases unmatched to any gene: 7. Germline CDR1 MNHEY, CDR2 SMNVEV (reference sequence).

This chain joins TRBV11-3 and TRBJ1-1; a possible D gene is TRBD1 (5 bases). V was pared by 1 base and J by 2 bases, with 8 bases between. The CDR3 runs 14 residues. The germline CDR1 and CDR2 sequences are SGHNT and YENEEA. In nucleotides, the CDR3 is TGTGCCAGCAGCTTAGCCGGGGGTAACACTGAAGCTTTCTTT. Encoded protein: CASSLAGGNTEAFF.

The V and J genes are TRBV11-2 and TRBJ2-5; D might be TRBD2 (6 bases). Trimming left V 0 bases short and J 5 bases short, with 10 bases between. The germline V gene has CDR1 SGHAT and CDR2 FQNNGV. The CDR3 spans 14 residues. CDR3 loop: CASSLDGSRETQYF. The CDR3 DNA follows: TGTGCCAGCAGCTTAGACGGGAGTCGGGAGACCCAGTACTTC.

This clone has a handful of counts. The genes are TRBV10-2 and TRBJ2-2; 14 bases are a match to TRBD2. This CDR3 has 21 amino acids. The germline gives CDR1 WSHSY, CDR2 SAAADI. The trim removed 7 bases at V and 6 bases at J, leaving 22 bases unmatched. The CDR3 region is CASKLTEVPTSGRADSGELFF. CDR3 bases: TGCGCCAGCAAACTTACCGAGGTTCCGACTAGCGGGAGGGCCGATTCCGGGGAGCTGTTTTTT.

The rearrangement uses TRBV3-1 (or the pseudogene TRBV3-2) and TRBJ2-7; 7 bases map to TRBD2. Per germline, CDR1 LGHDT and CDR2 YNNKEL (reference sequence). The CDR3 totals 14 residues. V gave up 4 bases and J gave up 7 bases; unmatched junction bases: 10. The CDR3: CASSPGGGVQEQYF. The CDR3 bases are TGTGCCAGCAGCCCCGGGGGAGGGGTGCAAGAGCAGTACTTC.

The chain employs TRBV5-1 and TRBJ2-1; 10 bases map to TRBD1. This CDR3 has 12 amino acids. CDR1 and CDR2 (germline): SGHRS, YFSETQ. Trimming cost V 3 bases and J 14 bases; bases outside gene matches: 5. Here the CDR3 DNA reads TGCGCCAGCAGCTGGGGGACAGGGGACGAGTTCTTC. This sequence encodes CASSWGTGDEFF.

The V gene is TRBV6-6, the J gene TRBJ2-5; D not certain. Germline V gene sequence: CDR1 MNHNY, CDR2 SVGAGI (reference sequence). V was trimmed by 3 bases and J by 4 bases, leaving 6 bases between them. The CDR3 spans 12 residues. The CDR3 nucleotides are TGTGCCAGCAGTTATTCCCGAGAGACCCAGTACTTC. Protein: CASSYSRETQYF.

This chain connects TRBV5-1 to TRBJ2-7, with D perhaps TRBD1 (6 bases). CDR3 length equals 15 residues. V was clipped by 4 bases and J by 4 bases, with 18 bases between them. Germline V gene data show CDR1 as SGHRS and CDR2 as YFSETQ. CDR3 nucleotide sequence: TGCGCCAGCAGCCCAGCCCAGGGGTTGTCGTACGAGCAGTACTTC. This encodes CASSPAQGLSYEQYF.

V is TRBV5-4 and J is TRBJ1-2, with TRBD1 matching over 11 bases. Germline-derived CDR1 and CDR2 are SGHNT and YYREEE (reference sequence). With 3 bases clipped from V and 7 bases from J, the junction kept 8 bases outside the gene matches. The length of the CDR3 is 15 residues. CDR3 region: CASSYTDRGRSGYTF. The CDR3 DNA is TGTGCCAGCAGCTACACGGACAGGGGGCGCTCTGGCTACACCTTC.

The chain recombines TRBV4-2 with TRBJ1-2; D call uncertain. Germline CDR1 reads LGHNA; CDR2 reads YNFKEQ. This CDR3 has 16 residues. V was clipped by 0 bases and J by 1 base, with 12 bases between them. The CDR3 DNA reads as TGTGCCAGCAGCCAAGATCTAGGCAGAGTTAACTATGGCTACACCTTC. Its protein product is CASSQDLGRVNYGYTF.

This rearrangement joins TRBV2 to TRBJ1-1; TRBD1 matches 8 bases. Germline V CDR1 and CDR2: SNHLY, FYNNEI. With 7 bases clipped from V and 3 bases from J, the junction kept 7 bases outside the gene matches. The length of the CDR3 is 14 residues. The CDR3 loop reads CASKVTGGDTEAFF. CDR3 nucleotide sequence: TGTGCCAGCAAGGTCACAGGGGGTGACACTGAAGCTTTCTTT. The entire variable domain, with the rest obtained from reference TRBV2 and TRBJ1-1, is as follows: EPEVTQTPSHQVTQMGQEVILRCVPISNHLYFYWYRQILGQKVEFLVSFYNNEISEKSEIFDDQFSVERPDGSNFTLKIRSTKLEDSAMYFCASKVTGGDTEAFFGQGTRLTVV.